Reported below is one TCR beta chain. No antigen is known for it. The data originate from a study of radiotherapy plus CTLA-4 blockade in lung cancer. Study overall: Objective response rate was over 15%; disease control rate, around 33%.

TCRdb's table, derived via immunoSEQ multiplex PCR, lists solely in-frame clones and lacks some. In the table there are 120,000 or so clones, about nine tenths of which are singletons. This CDR3 spans 14 amino acids. V lost 5 bases to trimming and J lost 5 bases, with 12 bases between them. Germline V gives CDR1 SGHNT, CDR2 YENEEA. Study conclusions and caveats: Some TCR clones had been derived from tumors. These clones expanded in peripheral blood after radiotherapy plus ipilimumab. The authors reported that early blood T cell clone dynamics, with interferon-beta, best predicted response.

The chain recombines TRBV11-3 with TRBJ1-4, with D possibly being TRBD1 (6 bases). The sample here was peripheral blood, taken from a patient treated with radiotherapy plus ipilimumab. The sequence derives from a human donor with non-small cell lung cancer that progressed on radiotherapy plus ipilimumab. Written as DNA, the CDR3 is TGTGCCAGCAGCCCAGGGACACGGAATGAAAAACTGTTTTTT. This encodes CASSPGTRNEKLFF.